The entry that follows covers one T cell receptor (beta chain) sequence. The CDR3 is made up of 17 amino acids. Germline loops: CDR1 MNHNS, CDR2 SASEGT. J gave up 3 bases and V 2 bases, and 8 bases lay outside the gene matches. The data were taken from a study of T-cell reconstitution after alpha-beta-depleted transplantation in children. As it was prepared, the TCRbeta library received unique molecular identifiers. MiXCR, applied by TCRdb to the PCR reads, yields one record per CDR3 protein. The sample has over 400,000 distinct CDR3 sequences, roughly an eighth seen once; the top ten hold 5% to 6%. The TCR sequence derives from a human donor who donated a stem cell graft to a child with combined immunodeficiency. This chain uses TRBV6-1 with TRBJ2-7, with 12 positions matching TRBD2. The sample consisted of PBMCs from the stem cell graft donor, taken from the stem cell graft. CDR3 in amino acids: CASSEWGASGGDYEQYF. The CDR3 coding sequence is TGTGCCAGCAGTGAATGGGGGGCTAGCGGGGGGGACTACGAGCAGTACTTC.